The rows below give T cell receptor beta chains drawn from one sample of a study of T cells in Graves' hyperthyroidism and ophthalmopathy. TCRdb reprocessed the multiplex PCR reads via MiXCR and lists one record per CDR3 protein. The sample includes more than 500,000 distinct CDR3 sequences, roughly 45% seen only once; the top ten take about two fifths. Sequenced material: peripheral blood or thyroid tissue (not recorded which). The receptors were sampled from an adult woman with Graves' disease, either hyperthyroidism or ophthalmopathy (not recorded which). CDR3s include the opening cysteine and the closing phenylalanine or tryptophan. Fields, in order: clone size, V gene, J gene, D gene, CDR3 length, CDR3 DNA, CDR3 protein. The D gene is left open where the match is weak. The size entry is marked missing in some rows and otherwise reads once, few, many or a size class.

many,TRBV10-3,TRBJ2-5,TRBD2,15,TGTGCCAGCAGCCCCGGGGCGGGAGGGCCAGGGACCCAGTACTTC,CASSPGAGGPGTQYF
-,TRBV29-1,TRBJ2-7,-,10,TGCAGCGTTGGAGGGGACGAGCAGTACTTC,CSVGGDEQYF
few,TRBV5-6,TRBJ2-2,TRBD2,16,TGTGCCAGCAGCCTGGGACTAGCGGACCCCACCGGGGAGCTGTTTTTT,CASSLGLADPTGELFF
-,TRBV6-4,TRBJ2-7,-,13,TGTGCCAGCAGCCAAAATACGTTCTACGAGCAGTACTTC,CASSQNTFYEQYF
few,TRBV29-1,TRBJ1-2,-,15,TGCAGCGCATTCTGGGGGGGCAGGGGCAACTATGGCTACACCTTC,CSAFWGGRGNYGYTF
few,TRBV29-1,TRBJ1-3,TRBD1,13,TGCAGCGGCGGAACAGGGGCTGGAAACACCATATATTTT,CSGGTGAGNTIYF
-,TRBV7-9,TRBJ2-2,TRBD2,15,TGTGCCAGCACTCCCCAGCGGGAGTCAGCCGGGGAGCTGTTTTTT,CASTPQRESAGELFF
-,TRBV7-3,TRBJ2-6,-,15,TGTGCCAGCAGCTTAACCACCTCTGGGGCCAACGTCCTGACTTTC,CASSLTTSGANVLTF
many,TRBV7-6,TRBJ2-5,TRBD2,16,TGTGCCAGCAGCTTAGGAGTAGCGGGAGGAACGGAGACCCAGTACTTC,CASSLGVAGGTETQYF
many,TRBV7-9,TRBJ1-1,-,12,TGTGCCAGCACCTCACAAGCTACTGAAGCTTTCTTT,CASTSQATEAFF
few,TRBV20-1,TRBJ1-2,-,15,TGCAGTCTGAGACCCAGGGACACCGGGGACGATGGCTACACCTTC,CSLRPRDTGDDGYTF
once,TRBV7-2,TRBJ2-5,-,15,TGTGCCAGCAGCCCCCAGGGGGGGTCGCGGGAGACCCAGTACTTC,CASSPQGGSRETQYF
-,TRBV6-4,TRBJ2-7,-,14,TGTGCCAGCAGTGACCCGGGACTCCCTTACGAGCAGTACTTC,CASSDPGLPYEQYF
-,TRBV10-3,TRBJ1-5,-,16,TGTGCCATCAGTGCGCAGGGACTAGATAGCAATCAGCCCCAGCATTTT,CAISAQGLDSNQPQHF
-,TRBV6-2/TRBV6-3,TRBJ1-2,-,13,TGTGCCAGCAGTTACGGCGCCGACTATGGCTACACCTTC,CASSYGADYGYTF
many,TRBV7-9,TRBJ2-5,-,15,TGTGCCAGCAGCTTAGGACGACACGGGGGAGAGACCCAGTACTTC,CASSLGRHGGETQYF
-,TRBV29-1,TRBJ2-7,-,14,TGCAGCGCCGAGGAAGGGGGAACAGTGTACGAGCAGTACTTC,CSAEEGGTVYEQYF
many,TRBV7-9,TRBJ2-7,-,12,TGTGCCAGCAGCTTAGGGGTCCACGAGCAGTACTTC,CASSLGVHEQYF
many,TRBV20-1,TRBJ2-7,-,14,TGCAGTGCTAGAGCCCTAGGCGGGGCCTACGAGCAGTACTTC,CSARALGGAYEQYF
few,TRBV29-1,TRBJ1-1,TRBD1,13,TGCAGCGTGAGAACAGGGGCGGTCGCTGAAGCTTTCTTT,CSVRTGAVAEAFF
-,TRBV7-9,TRBJ2-5,TRBD1,16,TGTGCCAGCAGCTTTGAAGGACCACAGGGGGCAGGGACCCAGTACTTC,CASSFEGPQGAGTQYF
many,TRBV25-1,TRBJ1-4,-,14,TGTGCCAGCACTTCAGGGATTGGGAAAGAAAAACTGTTTTTT,CASTSGIGKEKLFF
many,TRBV7-2,TRBJ1-2,TRBD1,14,TGTGCCAGCAAATCCTCCAGGGGGGTCCGTGGCTACACCTTC,CASKSSRGVRGYTF
-,TRBV7-6,TRBJ2-3,-,14,TGTGCCAGCAGCTTAAGGCAGGGCACAGATACGCAGTATTTT,CASSLRQGTDTQYF
-,TRBV10-1,TRBJ2-2,-,15,TGCGCCAGCAGTTCGGACTCAGCTGTCACCGGGGAGCTGTTTTTT,CASSSDSAVTGELFF
few,TRBV5-1,TRBJ2-5,TRBD2,15,TGCGCCAGCAGCTTGGCTAGCGGGATAGGAGAGACCCAGTACTTC,CASSLASGIGETQYF
-,TRBV15,TRBJ1-4,TRBD1,15,TGTGCCACCAGCGCGCCCGGGACAGGGGATGAAAAACTGTTTTTT,CATSAPGTGDEKLFF
-,TRBV20-1,TRBJ1-1,-,13,TGCAGTGCCCCGCCTCCAGGGGTCACTGAAGCTTTCTTT,CSAPPPGVTEAFF
-,TRBV19,TRBJ1-6,-,16,TGTGCCAGTAGTATGCAGGGGACAACCGTTTCATCACCCCTCCACTTT,CASSMQGTTVSSPLHF
-,TRBV7-3,TRBJ2-7,TRBD2,15,TGTGCCAGCAGCTATGGGACTAGCGACCTCTCCGAGCAGTACTTC,CASSYGTSDLSEQYF
many,TRBV7-2,TRBJ1-1,-,16,TGTGCCAGCAGCTTAGCCTTCAGGGTGGGGGACACTGAAGCTTTCTTT,CASSLAFRVGDTEAFF
many,TRBV19,TRBJ1-6,TRBD1,13,TGTGCCACGGGGGACAGGAACAATTCACCCCTCCACTTT,CATGDRNNSPLHF
-,TRBV2,TRBJ2-5,-,12,TGTGCCAGCTGTGTCAGGGCAGAGACCCAGTACTTC,CASCVRAETQYF
few,TRBV20-1,TRBJ1-3,-,14,TGCAGTGCTAGCCGGGACAACTCTGGAAACACCATATATTTT,CSASRDNSGNTIYF
-,TRBV24-1,TRBJ2-7,-,12,TGTGCCACCAGTGGATGTCGGCTCGAGCAGTACTTC,CATSGCRLEQYF
-,TRBV5-1,TRBJ1-1,TRBD1,15,TGCGCCAGCAGCTTCAGGGGGCGGACGAACACTGAAGCTTTCTTT,CASSFRGRTNTEAFF
-,TRBV6-2/TRBV6-3,TRBJ1-4,-,14,TGTGCCAGCAGTATTTCCGGGAACCCTAAAAAACTGTTTTTT,CASSISGNPKKLFF
-,TRBV2,TRBJ2-5,-,13,TGTGCCAGCAGTAGGGGGAGACAAGAGACCCGGTACTTC,CASSRGRQETRYF
-,TRBV10-3,TRBJ2-5,-,15,TGTGCCATCAGTGAGTCAGGGCAGGACGAAGAGACCCAGTACTTC,CAISESGQDEETQYF
-,TRBV25-1,TRBJ2-5,-,16,TGTGCCAGCAGTCGTATGGGGGCGGGAGAGGGAGAGACCCAGTACTTC,CASSRMGAGEGETQYF
few,TRBV10-3,TRBJ1-3,-,15,TGTGCCATCAGTGCGACGACAGGCAGAAGAAACACCATATATTTT,CAISATTGRRNTIYF
once,TRBV2,TRBJ1-5,-,16,TGTGCCAGCAGTGATCCGGGACGGCTATACGATCAGCCCCAGCATTTT,CASSDPGRLYDQPQHF
once,TRBV6-4,TRBJ1-6,TRBD1,17,TGTGCCAGCAGGAGCCAGGGGGCTGGGGACGTTGGTTCACCCCTCCACTTT,CASRSQGAGDVGSPLHF
once,TRBV6-1,TRBJ1-1,-,13,TGTGCCAGCACCAGGGCCAGCTACACTGAAGCTTTCTTT,CASTRASYTEAFF
few,TRBV20-1,TRBJ2-1,TRBD2,14,TGCAGTGCTGGGGGACTAGCGGGGGACAATGAGCAGTTCTTC,CSAGGLAGDNEQFF
-,TRBV25-1,TRBJ1-1,-,14,TGTGCCAGCAGTGAAGGTGGGGAGAACACTGAAGCTTTCTTT,CASSEGGENTEAFF
many,TRBV19,TRBJ2-6,-,12,TGTGCCAGTAGGGTTGGGGCCAACGTCCTGACTTTC,CASRVGANVLTF
-,TRBV4-1,TRBJ2-2,TRBD1,15,TGCGCCAGCAACAACAGGGGGCTAGACACCGGGGAGCTGTTTTTT,CASNNRGLDTGELFF
-,TRBV7-9,TRBJ1-2,-,13,TGTGCCACCGCAATCGGGGAGGCCCATGGCTACACCTTC,CATAIGEAHGYTF
many,TRBV6-2/TRBV6-3,TRBJ2-5,-,15,TGTGCCAGCAGTTCCCGGGGAGCGTATGTAGAGACCCAGTACTTC,CASSSRGAYVETQYF
-,TRBV7-8,TRBJ2-7,-,17,TGTGCCAGCTGCTTAGGTCCATTGGGACCGCTCTCCTACGAGCAGTACTTC,CASCLGPLGPLSYEQYF
-,TRBV29-1,TRBJ2-7,-,13,TGCAGCGTTGGGAAGGGGGTCGACTACGAGCAGTACTTC,CSVGKGVDYEQYF
many,TRBV20-1,TRBJ2-7,-,15,TGCAGTGCTAGGGGGCGAGACTTCAACTCCTACGAGCAGTACTTC,CSARGRDFNSYEQYF
-,TRBV11-2,TRBJ1-6,-,16,TGTGCCAGCAGCAGCTACAGGGTTACTCTCGATTCACCCCTCCACTTC,CASSSYRVTLDSPLHF